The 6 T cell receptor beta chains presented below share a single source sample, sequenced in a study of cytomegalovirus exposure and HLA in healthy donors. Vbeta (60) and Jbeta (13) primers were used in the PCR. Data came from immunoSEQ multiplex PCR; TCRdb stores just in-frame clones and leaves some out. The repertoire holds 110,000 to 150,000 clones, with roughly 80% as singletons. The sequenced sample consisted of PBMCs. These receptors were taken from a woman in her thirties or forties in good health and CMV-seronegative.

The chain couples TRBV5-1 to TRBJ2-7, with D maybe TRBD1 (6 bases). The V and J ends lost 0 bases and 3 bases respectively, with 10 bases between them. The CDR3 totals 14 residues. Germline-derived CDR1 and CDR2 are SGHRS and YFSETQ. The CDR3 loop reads CASSLGTGNYEQYF. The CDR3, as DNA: TGCGCCAGCAGCTTGGGCACAGGGAACTACGAGCAGTACTTC.

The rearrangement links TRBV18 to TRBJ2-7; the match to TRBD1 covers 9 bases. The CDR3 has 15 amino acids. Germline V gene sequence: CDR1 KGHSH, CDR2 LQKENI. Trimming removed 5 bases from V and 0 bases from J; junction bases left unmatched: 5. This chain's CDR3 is CASSSRTGVSYEQYF. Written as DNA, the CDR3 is TGTGCCAGCTCATCTCGGACAGGGGTCTCCTACGAGCAGTACTTC.

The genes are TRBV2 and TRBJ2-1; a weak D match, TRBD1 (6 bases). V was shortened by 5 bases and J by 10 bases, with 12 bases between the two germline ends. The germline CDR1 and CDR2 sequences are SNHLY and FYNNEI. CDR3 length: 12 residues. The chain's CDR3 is CASSRQVGEQFF. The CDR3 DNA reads TGTGCCAGCAGTAGACAGGTAGGAGAGCAGTTCTTC.

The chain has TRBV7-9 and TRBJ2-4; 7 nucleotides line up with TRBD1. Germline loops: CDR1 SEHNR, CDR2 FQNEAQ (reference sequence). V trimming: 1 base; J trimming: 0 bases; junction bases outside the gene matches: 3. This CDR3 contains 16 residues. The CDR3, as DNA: TGTGCCAGCAGCTTAGGACAGGGATTAGCCAAAAACATTCAGTACTTC. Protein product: CASSLGQGLAKNIQYF.

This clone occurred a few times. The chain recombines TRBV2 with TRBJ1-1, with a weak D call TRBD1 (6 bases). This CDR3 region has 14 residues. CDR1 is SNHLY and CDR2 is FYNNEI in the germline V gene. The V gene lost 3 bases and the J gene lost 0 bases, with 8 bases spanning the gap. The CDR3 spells CASSDWDMNTEAFF. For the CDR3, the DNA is TGTGCCAGCAGTGATTGGGACATGAACACTGAAGCTTTCTTT.

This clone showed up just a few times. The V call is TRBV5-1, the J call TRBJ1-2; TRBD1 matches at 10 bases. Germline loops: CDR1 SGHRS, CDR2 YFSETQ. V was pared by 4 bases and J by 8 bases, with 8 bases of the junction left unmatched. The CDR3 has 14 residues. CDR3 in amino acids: CASSSRQGATGYTF. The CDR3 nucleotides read TGCGCCAGCAGCAGCCGACAGGGGGCAACGGGCTACACCTTC.